The T cell receptor beta chain under discussion was sequenced for a study of blood T cells in healthy people across ages (dated by TCRdb to 2015 to 2017). About the full investigation: In model experiments, roughly one uniquely barcoded TCR beta cDNA molecule per two T cells was captured by template switching. The study analyzed two additional independent replicas of 1 million unique cDNA reads from the same blood draw for two donors, one aged 18 to 30 and one aged 80 or older. Four age groups were formed from the donors: young (average approximately 17 years), middle-aged (roughly 38), aged (about 62) and long-lived (roughly 81). Donors of different ages were randomly distributed across sequencing lanes to avoid experimental bias. To track age-related changes in TCR beta repertoire diversity, the study relied on deep sequencing normalized with unique cDNA molecular identifiers.

The 39 donors, aged about 6 to 100 years, were systemically healthy Caucasian individuals from Russia. Each donor gave ten milliliters of peripheral blood, collected into EDTA-treated Vacutainer tubes. Ficoll-Paque density-gradient centrifugation was used to isolate PBMCs, with at least 7 million obtained per sample. Trizol reagent was used to extract total RNA from the PBMCs, yielding at least 5 micrograms per sample. Naive CD45RAhigh/CD27high T cell percentages were measured by flow cytometry on a PBMC aliquot from every donor. Worth noting for this clonotype: Its antigen has not been determined. The record has no base qualities; no much larger clone is one base away.

There are 14 amino acids in the CDR3, from cysteine to phenylalanine inclusive. Of the read, only the CDR3 DNA is kept; its 42 bases are in frame from base 1. From a lookup of the germline V gene, CDR1 and CDR2 are MNHEY and SVGAGI. To prepare the library, 5' RACE was applied. Instrument on record: Illumina HiSeq 2500. The second PCR ran for about 6 to 12 cycles and used a J-beta primer mix along with a sample-barcoded 5' primer. A template-switch 5' adaptor carrying 12 random nucleotides introduced a unique molecular identifier onto each TCR beta cDNA molecule. Each sample yielded at least 3 million CDR3-containing paired-end reads. First-strand cDNA synthesis was performed from all RNA using the Mint cDNA synthesis kit, with priming by a TRBC-specific oligonucleotide. All cDNA was treated with uracil-DNA glycosylase and then went through a first 18-cycle PCR with the universal primers M1SS and BC2_uni_R. On the authors' methods: Each sample was normalized by randomly selecting 1 million high-quality reads, each carrying a distinct molecular identifier. Instead of being binned into consensus sequences, reads that shared molecular identifiers were thrown out. MiTCR, run with a Q25 quality threshold and the strictest error-elimination algorithm, handled CDR3 identification, clonotype clustering and error correction. A nonparametric unseen species model with Euler transformation was used to estimate lower-bound total TCR beta diversity. TCRdb handled the public reads itself, with Q25 trimming in fastp and clone calling in MiXCR, and kept productive beta chains. CDR3 protein duplicates are merged, each entry listing the most common genes and DNA. The V and J calls were determined by TCRdb, not by the authors. The sample profile shows hundreds of thousands of distinct CDR3 sequences; roughly 64% of them were found once. The top ten clones comprise around 20% of the sample.

Overall study outcomes, separate from this receptor: Observed TCR beta diversity per million T cells fell roughly linearly with age, and a significant reduction was already apparent by age roughly 40. Estimates of total diversity from one million sequenced T cells were regarded as lower bounds and underestimates. Conclusive comparison of naive and antigen-experienced compartments was prevented by the profiling of bulk unsorted PBMCs. Compared with the aged group, the long-lived group had more naive CD4+ T cells, fewer expanded clones and increased TCR diversity, suggesting age selection. Donor CMV infection status was unknown, potentially confounding age-related changes in expanded clonotypes. Observed TCR beta diversity correlated strongly with the percentage of naive T cells measured by flow cytometry.

The TCR was taken from a man in his thirties or forties in good health. The sequencing input was blood. The chain employs TRBV6-5 and TRBJ2-7; the D gene remains uncertain. The J call may be wrong; the DNA end is better matched by TRBJ2-5. The nucleotide sequence is given as TGTGCCAGCAGAAAGAGGTCGGCGGCGGAGACCCAGTACTTC. Translated, this gives CASRKRSAAETQYF.